These 14 T cell receptor beta chains originate from one sample sequenced in a study of T cells in tuberculosis. The data were produced by immunoSEQ multiplex PCR, yet TCRdb's version contains in-frame clones alone and is incomplete. The table records roughly 35,000 clones, about 93% of them present only once. The source material was PBMCs. The receptors shown here come from a donor aged 10 to 29 with latent tuberculosis or without tuberculosis infection.

This clone ranks as medium-sized. The genes are TRBV7-3 and TRBJ1-1, with unresolved D. Germline CDR1 SGHTA, CDR2 FQGTGA. Between the trimmed V and J ends, which lost 2 bases and 3 bases, there was a span of 7 bases. The CDR3 spans 13 residues. The CDR3 nucleotides read TGTGCCAGCAGCTTATCCCCATACACTGAAGCTTTCTTT. The encoded protein is CASSLSPYTEAFF.

The chain joins TRBV2 to TRBJ1-3; D gene uncertain. The ends were cut back, 5 bases at V and 4 bases at J, with 9 bases in the middle. Germline V gene lookup returns CDR1 SNHLY and CDR2 FYNNEI. The CDR3 is 13 residues long. The CDR3 reads CASSPLTGNTIYF. The CDR3 region has the DNA TGTGCCAGCAGTCCCTTAACAGGAAACACCATATATTTT. Full variable domain (outside the CDR3, taken from reference TRBV2 and TRBJ1-3): EPEVTQTPSHQVTQMGQEVILRCVPISNHLYFYWYRQILGQKVEFLVSFYNNEISEKSEIFDDQFSVERPDGSNFTLKIRSTKLEDSAMYFCASSPLTGNTIYFGEGSWLTVV.

This CDR3 is CASSPTGHNEQFF. CDR3 DNA: TGTGCCAGCTCACCGACAGGACACAATGAGCAGTTCTTC. The chain uses TRBV18 and TRBJ2-1; D possibly corresponds to TRBD1 (6 bases). Germline V gene lookup returns CDR1 KGHSH and CDR2 LQKENI. Trimming pared 3 bases from V and 5 bases from J, leaving 8 bases between. There are 13 residues in the CDR3.

The V and J genes are TRBV21-1 and TRBJ1-5. TRBV21-1 is designated a pseudogene. This CDR3 has 20 amino acids. CDR3 DNA sequence: TGTGCCAGCAGCAACCCCTATCGGGGGGAACAGGGAGATGTGGTACAGCCCCAGCATTTT. Its protein product is CASSNPYRGEQGDVVQPQHF.

This chain joins TRBV7-9 and TRBJ2-3; TRBD2 might be the D (6 bases). Germline CDR1 SEHNR, CDR2 FQNEAQ (reference sequence). The V gene lost 9 bases and the J gene lost 6 bases, with 19 bases spanning the gap. The CDR3 consists of 14 residues. The DNA for the CDR3 is TGTGCCAGTTCCCCTAGCGCCCTCAGGGATACGCAGTATTTT. Encoded protein: CASSPSALRDTQYF.

The chain is built from TRBV11-3 and TRBJ2-1, with 8 positions matching TRBD1. CDR3 length equals 16 residues. After removal of 2 bases from V and 1 base from J, the junction contained 4 bases not matched to a gene. Germline-derived CDR1 and CDR2 are SGHNT and YENEEA. CDR3 residues: CASSLSDRGSYNEQFF. The CDR3 bases are TGTGCCAGCAGCTTAAGCGACAGGGGATCCTACAATGAGCAGTTCTTC.

The V gene is TRBV5-1, the J gene TRBJ2-3, with 10 bases that match TRBD2. The CDR3 loop spans 16 amino acids. The J segment lost 2 bases and the V segment lost 4 bases, leaving 7 bases of the junction unmatched. CDR1 is SGHRS, CDR2 YFSETQ, per germline. Written as DNA, the CDR3 is TGCGCCAGCAGCGATTCTAGCGGGGGACTCACAGATACGCAGTATTTT. This translates into CASSDSSGGLTDTQYF.

The gene calls are TRBV27 and TRBJ2-3; TRBD2 aligns across 9 bases. V gave up 5 bases and J gave up 4 bases; unmatched junction bases: 1. CDR1 and CDR2 (germline): MNHEY, SMNVEV (reference sequence). CDR3 length: 13 amino acids. CDR3 DNA sequence: TGTGCCAGCAGTGTAGCGGGGGCAGATACGCAGTATTTT. It specifies CASSVAGADTQYF.

V and J are TRBV19 and TRBJ1-1; a weak D match, TRBD1 (6 bases). Germline V gene sequence: CDR1 LNHDA, CDR2 SQIVND (reference sequence). The V and J ends lost 3 bases and 6 bases respectively, with 17 bases between them. This CDR3 is 15 amino acids long. This CDR3 is CASSIGGAGISEAFF. CDR3 coding DNA: TGTGCCAGTAGTATCGGGGGGGCGGGAATTTCTGAAGCTTTCTTT. Drawing the rest from reference TRBV19 and TRBJ1-1, the complete variable domain is DGGITQSPKYLFRKEGQNVTLSCEQNLNHDAMYWYRQDPGQGLRLIYYSQIVNDFQKGDIAEGYSVSREKKESFPLTVTSAQKNPTAFYLCASSIGGAGISEAFFGQGTRLTVV.

The chain's CDR3 is CASSPSAQETQYF. CDR3 DNA: TGTGCCAGCAGCCCCTCTGCGCAAGAGACCCAGTACTTC. V usage is TRBV7-2 and J usage is TRBJ2-5; D remains ambiguous. Trimming stripped 5 bases from V and 2 bases from J, with 9 bases between. Per the germline V gene, CDR1 is SGHTA and CDR2 is FQGNSA. The CDR3 contains 13 residues.

This chain joins TRBV4-3 and TRBJ2-1, with 13 bases aligning to TRBD2. The germline V gene encodes CDR1 LGHNA and CDR2 YSLEER. J lost 7 bases, V lost 5 bases, and 20 bases had no gene match. The CDR3 consists of 20 residues. Written as DNA, the CDR3 is TGCGCCAGCAGCGCACGCGGCAGGGTGCTACTAGCGGGGGGGCCGAATGAGCAGTTCTTC. As protein: CASSARGRVLLAGGPNEQFF.

The chain carries TRBV5-8 and TRBJ2-7; 7 bases agree with TRBD2. The junction had 6 bases not matched to a gene; V was cut back by 2 bases and J by 4 bases. CDR1 and CDR2 from the germline V gene are SGHTS and YDEGEE. The CDR3 contains 14 residues. The CDR3 region is CASSFRTGGYEQYF. CDR3 DNA sequence: TGTGCCAGCAGCTTCAGGACGGGGGGATACGAGCAGTACTTC.

The chain carries TRBV7-6 and TRBJ2-7, with TRBD2 matching 8 bases. The J segment lost 4 bases and the V segment lost 0 bases, leaving 2 bases of the junction unmatched. Germline V gene sequence: CDR1 SGHVS, CDR2 FNYEAQ. The CDR3 is made up of 14 amino acids. The CDR3 sequence: CASSLAASGYEQYF. The CDR3 DNA reads as TGTGCCAGCAGCTTAGCCGCTAGCGGGTACGAGCAGTACTTC.

The chain combines TRBV7-3 with TRBJ1-3; D perhaps matches TRBD1 (6 bases). The germline gives CDR1 SGHTA, CDR2 FQGTGA. The CDR3 is 15 amino acids. V lost 0 bases and J lost 2, with 8 bases in between. DNA of the CDR3: TGTGCCAGCAGCTTAACTGGGACACCTGGAAACACCATATATTTT. Its translation is CASSLTGTPGNTIYF.